This TCR beta chain came from a study of beta chain features in type 1 diabetes. Study details: Healthy donors resembled patients in age, gender and cell yields.

Points on this clone: Its antigen is unidentified.

Findings and caveats of the study: Shorter TCRB CDR3s, moderately but significantly so, marked every one of the four CD4+ subsets in Type 1 diabetes patients. Shorter templates might be favored by PCR, equally in patients and controls. Within the patient group, naive, central memory and Treg TCRB repertoires appeared more similar to each other than within healthy donors.

Trimming cost V 4 bases and J 12 bases, with 14 bases left between them. The CDR3 spans 12 residues. Germline V gene lookup returns CDR1 SGHTA and CDR2 FQGNSA. TCRB transcripts that were expressed got sequenced, as all of the isolated RNA had been reverse transcribed. There were 3 million to 4 million reads on average in the naive, central memory and regulatory T cell samples. Produced via immunoSEQ multiplex PCR; TCRdb's table is partial and in-frame only. The sample yields roughly 730,000 clones, 13% seen once. This chain links TRBV7-2 with TRBJ2-3, with a tentative D call TRBD2 (6 bases). The TCR originated in a young man with type 1 diabetes. Specimen: naive CD4+ T cells from blood. In nucleotides, the CDR3 is TGTGCCAGCAGCTCCACTAGCTCCCCCCAGTATTTT. Translating gives CASSSTSSPQYF.